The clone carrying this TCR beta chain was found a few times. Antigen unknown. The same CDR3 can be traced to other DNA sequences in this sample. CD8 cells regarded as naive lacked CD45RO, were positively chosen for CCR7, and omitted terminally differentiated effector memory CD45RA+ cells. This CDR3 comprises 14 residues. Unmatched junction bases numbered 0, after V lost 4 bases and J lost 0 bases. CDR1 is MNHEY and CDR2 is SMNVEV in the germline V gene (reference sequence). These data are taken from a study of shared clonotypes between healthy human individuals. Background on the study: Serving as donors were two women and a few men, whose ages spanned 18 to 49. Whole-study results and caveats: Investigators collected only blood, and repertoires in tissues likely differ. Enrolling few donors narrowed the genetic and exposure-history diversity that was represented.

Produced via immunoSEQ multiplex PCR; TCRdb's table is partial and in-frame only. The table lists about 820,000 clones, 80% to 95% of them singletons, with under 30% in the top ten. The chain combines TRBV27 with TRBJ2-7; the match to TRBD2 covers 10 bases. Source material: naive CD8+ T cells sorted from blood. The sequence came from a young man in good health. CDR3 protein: CASSSSGSSYEQYF. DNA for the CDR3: TGTGCCAGCAGTTCTAGCGGGAGCTCCTACGAGCAGTACTTC.